This T cell receptor beta chain derives from a study of OX40 agonist ivuxolimab in advanced cancers. Baseline was the first blood sampling point, followed by cycle 4 day 1 and cycle 7 day 1. This clone appeared a single time. Its target is not known. The repertoire was sequenced with immunoSEQ multiplex PCR; TCRdb's copy has only in-frame clones and lacks some. The sample yields 50,000 to 75,000 clones, more than 90% seen once. Findings of the study overall: Partial responders at 0.1-3.0 mg/kg had among the lowest clonal expansion. The antigens recognized by the expanded peripheral T cells, that is their antigen specificity, were not determined.

CDR3 length: 15 amino acids. Trimming removed 4 bases at V and 5 bases at J, with 16 bases between. In germline, CDR1 is LNHDA, CDR2 SQIVND (reference sequence). The input for sequencing was CD4+ or CD8+ T cells sorted from blood, taken in a trial of the OX40 agonist ivuxolimab. V gene TRBV19 combines with J gene TRBJ2-3, with D tentatively TRBD2 (6 bases). This sequence was found in an adult with an advanced solid tumor such as melanoma, head and neck, liver or kidney cancer. CDR3 loop: CASSRSRGEVDTQYF. CDR3 DNA: TGTGCCAGTAGTAGGTCGAGAGGGGAGGTAGATACGCAGTATTTT. Full variable domain (outside the CDR3, taken from reference TRBV19 and TRBJ2-3): DGGITQSPKYLFRKEGQNVTLSCEQNLNHDAMYWYRQDPGQGLRLIYYSQIVNDFQKGDIAEGYSVSREKKESFPLTVTSAQKNPTAFYLCASSRSRGEVDTQYFGPGTRLTVL.